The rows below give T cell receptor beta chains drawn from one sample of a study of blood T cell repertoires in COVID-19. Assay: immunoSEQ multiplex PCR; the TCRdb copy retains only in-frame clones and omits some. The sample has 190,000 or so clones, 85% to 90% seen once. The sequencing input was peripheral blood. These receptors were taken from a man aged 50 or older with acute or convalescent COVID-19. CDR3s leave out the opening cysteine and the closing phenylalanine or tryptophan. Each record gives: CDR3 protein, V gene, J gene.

CDR3 protein: ASSPLGPSTDTQY; V gene: TRBV7-3; J gene: TRBJ2-3
CDR3 protein: ASRGRGLDTGELF; V gene: TRBV6-5; J gene: TRBJ2-2
CDR3 protein: AWSATGAETQY; V gene: TRBV30; J gene: TRBJ2-5
CDR3 protein: ASSKGRGNTIY; V gene: TRBV11-2; J gene: TRBJ1-3
CDR3 protein: AWSRPSGRPDTQY; V gene: TRBV30; J gene: TRBJ2-3
CDR3 protein: ASSRQGAVYGYT; V gene: TRBV3-1/TRBV3-2; J gene: TRBJ1-2
CDR3 protein: ASSLVAGGNEKLF; V gene: TRBV7-9; J gene: TRBJ1-4
CDR3 protein: ASSLFGGNTEAF; V gene: TRBV27; J gene: TRBJ1-1
CDR3 protein: ASSSLSDRETQY; V gene: TRBV28; J gene: TRBJ2-5
CDR3 protein: SVDHVGGVNTEAF; V gene: TRBV29-1; J gene: TRBJ1-1
CDR3 protein: ASSHLAGGPSGEQF; V gene: TRBV27; J gene: TRBJ2-1
CDR3 protein: ATSDPQDPNYGYT; V gene: TRBV24-1; J gene: TRBJ1-2
CDR3 protein: ASSSPRGGRYIQY; V gene: TRBV19; J gene: TRBJ2-4
CDR3 protein: AISPGGENIQY; V gene: TRBV10-3; J gene: TRBJ2-4
CDR3 protein: ASNSEGLGSDEQY; V gene: TRBV11-2; J gene: TRBJ2-7
CDR3 protein: ASSAGTGNQPQH; V gene: TRBV2; J gene: TRBJ1-5
CDR3 protein: ATWAQGARAF; V gene: TRBV2; J gene: TRBJ1-1
CDR3 protein: ASSGWDTTGELF; V gene: TRBV19; J gene: TRBJ2-2
CDR3 protein: ASSPSQEDTQY; V gene: TRBV18; J gene: TRBJ2-3
CDR3 protein: ASTKLANTGELF; V gene: TRBV6-5; J gene: TRBJ2-2
CDR3 protein: ASSPGKNQPQH; V gene: TRBV7-3; J gene: TRBJ1-5
CDR3 protein: ASSLWQVTKTQY; V gene: TRBV5-8; J gene: TRBJ2-5
CDR3 protein: ASSFGQGTGELF; V gene: TRBV5-1; J gene: TRBJ2-2
CDR3 protein: AISDRGDTEAF; V gene: TRBV10-3; J gene: TRBJ1-1
CDR3 protein: ASRLAGGPDTQY; V gene: TRBV7-2; J gene: TRBJ2-3
CDR3 protein: ASSELSYGTGAGYT; V gene: TRBV4-3; J gene: TRBJ1-2
CDR3 protein: ASTEQDTDTQY; V gene: TRBV5-1; J gene: TRBJ2-3
CDR3 protein: AWSRGQGGPDTQY; V gene: TRBV30; J gene: TRBJ2-3
CDR3 protein: ASSLFAEGNEQF; V gene: TRBV7-9; J gene: TRBJ2-1
CDR3 protein: ASTGQGRTEAF; V gene: TRBV19; J gene: TRBJ1-1
CDR3 protein: ASSLGASNTEAF; V gene: TRBV7-9; J gene: TRBJ1-1
CDR3 protein: ASSQGRGDTEAF; V gene: TRBV4-1; J gene: TRBJ1-1
CDR3 protein: ASKINTVKGYT; V gene: TRBV28; J gene: TRBJ1-2
CDR3 protein: ASKRRDSLRTDTQY; V gene: TRBV2; J gene: TRBJ2-3
CDR3 protein: ASRGTGGYTGELF; V gene: TRBV6-6; J gene: TRBJ2-2
CDR3 protein: ASKGTGRGETQY; V gene: TRBV19; J gene: TRBJ2-5
CDR3 protein: SASAQGYDSWDTQY; V gene: TRBV20-1; J gene: TRBJ2-3
CDR3 protein: ASRTQGLNQPQH; V gene: TRBV6-5; J gene: TRBJ1-5
CDR3 protein: ASRPGGGQPQH; V gene: TRBV27; J gene: TRBJ1-5
CDR3 protein: ASLSTGGFGYTDTQY; V gene: TRBV27; J gene: TRBJ2-3
CDR3 protein: ASSGTGGSGEAF; V gene: TRBV6-5; J gene: TRBJ1-1
CDR3 protein: AWNKGQDVSPLH; V gene: TRBV30; J gene: TRBJ1-6
CDR3 protein: ASSKGGCKTRAYNSPLH; V gene: TRBV21-1; J gene: TRBJ1-6
CDR3 protein: ASSNNFGEVNEQF; V gene: TRBV11-3; J gene: TRBJ2-1
CDR3 protein: ASSPLWGDGALQF; V gene: TRBV7-6; J gene: TRBJ2-1
CDR3 protein: ASSFRGTLETQY; V gene: TRBV7-9; J gene: TRBJ2-5
CDR3 protein: ASSTLAGGPSPYEQF; V gene: TRBV21-1; J gene: TRBJ2-1
CDR3 protein: ATSVPGWEETQY; V gene: TRBV24-1; J gene: TRBJ2-5
CDR3 protein: ASSLAPGNEQF; V gene: TRBV27; J gene: TRBJ2-1
CDR3 protein: ASSAGTYEQY; V gene: TRBV28; J gene: TRBJ2-7
CDR3 protein: ASSPPGLAGVNEQY; V gene: TRBV18; J gene: TRBJ2-7
CDR3 protein: ASRAGGPYNEQF; V gene: TRBV2; J gene: TRBJ2-1
CDR3 protein: ASSVQGAGKEGNEQF; V gene: TRBV9; J gene: TRBJ2-1
CDR3 protein: ASSSSANMNTEAF; V gene: TRBV11-2; J gene: TRBJ1-1
CDR3 protein: ASSLESIQGGYGYT; V gene: TRBV5-8; J gene: TRBJ1-2
CDR3 protein: ASSLGTGPTSNEQY; V gene: TRBV27; J gene: TRBJ2-7
CDR3 protein: AWAGLAGATDTQY; V gene: TRBV30; J gene: TRBJ2-3
CDR3 protein: ASSLRPRGSLGTGELF; V gene: TRBV7-7; J gene: TRBJ2-2
CDR3 protein: ASSKQGAEAF; V gene: TRBV28; J gene: TRBJ1-1